Listed here is a single TCR beta chain. It was during active infection that Seattle patients were enrolled and then longitudinally followed. The sample belongs to a study of blood T cell repertoires in COVID-19. Study context: Sites in the United States, Italy and Spain provided acute and convalescent COVID-19 samples. Sources were T cells, B-cell-depleted T cells, or PBMCs; the material itself was cDNA or gDNA.

The CDR3 extends over 16 amino acids. V was shortened by 6 bases and J by 6 bases, with 24 bases between the two germline ends. The germline V gene encodes CDR1 MNHEY and CDR2 SMNVEV (reference sequence). As processed by the authors: Nucleated cell number was recorded as an estimate derived from reference gene primer amplification. Only in-frame clones appear in the TCRdb table, and some are missing; sequencing was by immunoSEQ multiplex PCR. The V and J calls and clone size come from that table; D and trimming were worked out from the DNA. Of roughly 280,000 clones in the sample, more than 85% are singletons; the top ten hold roughly 5%.

The receptor's source is a woman aged 55-69 years with COVID-19, enrolled during active disease. Source material: peripheral blood. This chain links TRBV27 with TRBJ2-7; D perhaps matches TRBD1 (5 bases). CDR3 sequence reads: CASRKKWNRPRREQYF. The CDR3 DNA is TGTGCCAGCAGAAAAAAGTGGAACAGGCCCAGGCGCGAGCAGTACTTC.